One T cell receptor (beta chain) is described in this entry. The sample comes from a study of CD8 T cells in Susac syndrome. Sequencing of TCR beta was performed on blood CD8+ T cells and on blood CD4+ T cells. The authors negatively isolated CD8+ and CD4+ T cells and FACS-enriched TEMRA cells. Germline-derived CDR1 and CDR2 are MNHNY and SVGAGI (reference sequence). Trimming shortened V by 2 bases and J by 5 bases, and 9 bases separated the two germline ends. The CDR3 is made up of 13 amino acids. With random hexamers, roughly 0.5 to 1 ug RNA was reverse transcribed. TCRdb fed the immunoSEQ multiplex PCR reads into MiXCR, producing one record per CDR3 protein. The table records 95,000 or so distinct CDR3 sequences, approximately 92% of them present only once.

The sample consisted of CD8+ T cells from PBMCs. The genes are TRBV6-6 and TRBJ2-5; D ambiguous. The receptor comes from a human donor in good health. CDR3 nucleotides: TGTGCCAGCAGTTACCCCGATCAGGAGACCCAGTACTTC. Its protein product is CASSYPDQETQYF.